This TCR beta chain is from a study of OX40 agonist ivuxolimab in advanced cancers. General study points: Partial responders treated at 0.1-3.0 mg/kg exhibited clonal expansion among the lowest measured.

With respect to this clone: Antigen: not known.

The protocol was immunoSEQ multiplex PCR, while the TCRdb copy is restricted to in-frame clones and leaves out a portion. Of approximately 92,000 clones in the sample, approximately 95% were seen once. Germline CDR1 reads LNHNV; CDR2 reads YYDKDF (reference sequence). Trimming took off 1 base at V and 3 bases at J, with 6 bases between the two ends. This CDR3 is 13 amino acids long. This sample comprised CD4+ or CD8+ T cells sorted from blood, obtained in a trial of the OX40 agonist ivuxolimab. The chain recombines TRBV15 with TRBJ1-2; no firm D call. The receptor was isolated from an adult with an advanced solid tumor such as melanoma, head and neck, liver or kidney cancer. The CDR3 protein is CATSRVGDYGYTF. For the CDR3, the DNA is TGTGCCACCAGCAGAGTTGGGGACTATGGCTACACCTTC.